The 9 T cell receptor beta chains in this list originate from one sample, sequenced in a study of shared clonotypes between healthy human individuals. Method: immunoSEQ multiplex PCR; TCRdb's copy keeps in-frame clones and lacks some. The data contain 2,500,000 or so clones, more than 80% of them seen just once; the ten biggest clones take up 0.14%. Sequencing was performed on naive CD4+ T cells sorted from blood. Subset of the sample: CD45RA+ positively selected. These receptors were obtained from a man aged 18 to 30 in good health.

In the case of this clone: This sample also contains other DNA sequences that code for the same CDR3. The chain combines TRBV7-2 with TRBJ1-4; tentatively, D is TRBD1 (5 bases). Germline V gene lookup returns CDR1 SGHTA and CDR2 FQGNSA. This CDR3 spans 16 amino acids. Trimming stripped 0 bases from V and 0 bases from J, with 8 bases between. DNA of the CDR3: TGTGCCAGCAGCTTAGCGGGACGGGCAACTAATGAAAAACTGTTTTTT. Translated: CASSLAGRATNEKLFF.

The V call is TRBV7-8, the J call TRBJ2-5; 7 nucleotides align to TRBD1. CDR1 and CDR2 from the germline V gene are SGHVS and FQNEAQ. The CDR3 covers 14 residues. V was pared by 1 base and J by 4 bases, with 3 bases of the junction left unmatched. The CDR3, as DNA: TGTGCCAGCAGCTTAGGGACAGGAACAGAGACCCAGTACTTC. Amino acid sequence: CASSLGTGTETQYF.

The rearrangement links TRBV19 to TRBJ1-2; D uncertain. The CDR3 runs 14 residues. Germline assignment: CDR1 LNHDA and CDR2 SQIVND (reference sequence). With 3 bases removed from V and 8 bases from J, the gap between germline ends came to 16 bases. The CDR3 DNA sequence: TGTGCCAGTAGTATTAACCGGGTTGCTCGAGGCTACACCTTC. Encoded protein: CASSINRVARGYTF. Looking up the rest from reference TRBV19 and TRBJ1-2 gives the full variable domain: DGGITQSPKYLFRKEGQNVTLSCEQNLNHDAMYWYRQDPGQGLRLIYYSQIVNDFQKGDIAEGYSVSREKKESFPLTVTSAQKNPTAFYLCASSINRVARGYTFGSGTRLTVV.

The rearrangement uses TRBV7-8 and TRBJ2-7, with 8 bases aligning to TRBD1. Trimming at V came to 5 bases and at J to 0 bases, leaving 3 bases not matched to a gene. CDR1 and CDR2 from the germline V gene are SGHVS and FQNEAQ. This CDR3 region has 14 residues. The CDR3 sequence: CASSQGQDSYEQYF. CDR3 nucleotide sequence: TGTGCCAGCAGCCAGGGACAGGACTCCTACGAGCAGTACTTC.

CDR3 residues: CASSPTLGVNTEAFF. The CDR3 DNA is TGTGCCAGCAGTCCCACCCTGGGGGTGAACACTGAAGCTTTCTTT. This rearrangement joins TRBV27 to TRBJ1-1, with a tentative D call TRBD1 (5 bases). This CDR3 is 15 amino acids long. V was cut by 5 bases and J by 0 bases, with 13 bases left in between. CDR1 and CDR2 (germline): MNHEY, SMNVEV (reference sequence).

The chain joins TRBV10-3 to TRBJ1-4, with TRBD1 as a possible D gene (6 bases). This CDR3 spans 14 amino acids. Germline V gene lookup returns CDR1 ENHRY and CDR2 SYGVKD. V lost 10 bases to trimming and J lost 2 bases, with 14 bases between them. CDR3 in DNA: TGTGCCACTAAGGGGAGGGGGACTAATGAAAAACTGTTTTTT. It translates to CATKGRGTNEKLFF.

The V and J genes are TRBV6-5 and TRBJ2-3; no reliable D call. V was pared by 6 bases and J by 9 bases, with 22 bases between. The V gene's germline CDR1 is MNHEY and CDR2 SVGAGI. The CDR3 covers 15 residues. The CDR3 sequence is CASSSLGSKAPTQYF. Written as DNA, the CDR3 is TGTGCCAGCAGCTCGCTAGGGTCGAAGGCGCCCACGCAGTATTTT.

V gene TRBV5-5 combines with J gene TRBJ1-2; maybe TRBD1 (6 bases). This CDR3 is 13 amino acids long. Germline loops: CDR1 SGHKS, CDR2 YYEKEE (reference sequence). V was trimmed by 4 bases and J by 6 bases, leaving 13 bases between them. CDR3 bases: TGTGCCAGCAGCCTGCAACAGGGAGATGGCTACACCTTC. This encodes CASSLQQGDGYTF.

This clone was counted a single time. The chain employs TRBV6-1 and TRBJ1-4, with D perhaps matching TRBD1 (5 bases). CDR1 and CDR2 from the germline V gene are MNHNS and SASEGT. The length of the CDR3 is 14 residues. V gave up 7 bases and J gave up 4 bases, with 13 bases separating them. In nucleotides, the CDR3 is TGTGCCAGCAATAGACAGCGGGATAATGAAAAACTGTTTTTT. This codes for CASNRQRDNEKLFF.